Listed below are T cell receptor beta chains from one sample, sequenced in a study of CD4 T cells in relation to SARS-CoV-2 and coronaviruses. The protocol was immunoSEQ multiplex PCR, while the TCRdb copy is restricted to in-frame clones and leaves out a portion. The table lists 65,000 or so clones, about 87% of them singletons, with around 1.6% in the top ten. The sequenced sample was memory CD4+ T cells from PBMCs. The receptors derive from a human donor in good health. Both conserved end residues are part of each CDR3. Each record gives: clone size, D gene, V gene, J gene, CDR3 DNA, CDR3 protein. A D gene is named only where the DNA matches it firmly. Clone size appears in some rows only: once, few, many, or a class for an expanded clone.

-	-	TRBV5-1	TRBJ1-1	TGCGCCAGCAGAGTGGGCGGGACACCGAACACTGAAGCTTTCTTT	CASRVGGTPNTEAFF
-	-	TRBV12-3/TRBV12-4	TRBJ2-3	TGTGCCAGCAGTTTTAGCACAGATACGCAGTATTTT	CASSFSTDTQYF
-	-	TRBV21-1	TRBJ2-2	TGTGCCAGCAGCAAGGTCGGGTTCAGGGGGTTCACCGGGGAGCTGTTTTTT	CASSKVGFRGFTGELFF
-	TRBD2	TRBV6-6	TRBJ2-3	TGTGCCAGCAGTTACTCGTCGCGGGGGGCGACAGATACGCAGTATTTT	CASSYSSRGATDTQYF
-	TRBD2	TRBV28	TRBJ2-5	TGTGCCAGCCGGCCCTTTAGCGGGGGACAGAGGGACCAGTACTTC	CASRPFSGGQRDQYF
-	TRBD1	TRBV14	TRBJ2-6	TGTGCCAGCAGCCAAGATCTAGGGCAGGGGGCGCTAGGAGGGGCCAACGTCCTGACTTTC	CASSQDLGQGALGGANVLTF
few	TRBD1	TRBV7-2	TRBJ1-6	TGTGCCAGCAGCTTAGGACAGGGGACGTTCCTGTCCCTCCACTTT	CASSLGQGTFLSLHF
-	TRBD1	TRBV5-1	TRBJ1-1	TGCGCCAGCAGCCAACCGGGACAGGGGACTGAAGCTTTCTTT	CASSQPGQGTEAFF
once	TRBD1	TRBV5-1	TRBJ1-5	TGCGCCAGCAGCTTGGCACCGACAGGGACCAATCAGCCCCAGCATTTT	CASSLAPTGTNQPQHF
-	TRBD2	TRBV7-3	TRBJ2-3	TGTGCCAGCAGCTACCGGGAGGCAGATACGCAGTATTTT	CASSYREADTQYF
-	-	TRBV28	TRBJ1-4	TGTGCCAGCAGTGGGGGATACGAAAAACTGTTTTTT	CASSGGYEKLFF
-	-	TRBV4-3	TRBJ2-2	TGCGCCAGCAGCCAAGAGCCAGGGGACACCGGGGAGCTGTTTTTT	CASSQEPGDTGELFF
-	-	TRBV27	TRBJ2-6	TGTGCCAGCAGTTTCCTCAGGGGTGAGGGGGCCAACGTCCTGACTTTC	CASSFLRGEGANVLTF
once	-	TRBV7-3	TRBJ1-2	TGTGCCAGCAGCGAGAAACAGGGTTTTGGCTACACCTTC	CASSEKQGFGYTF
-	TRBD2	TRBV5-1	TRBJ2-5	TGCGCCAGCAGCTTGACTAGCGGGCAAGAGACCCAGTACTTC	CASSLTSGQETQYF
-	-	TRBV18	TRBJ1-5	TGTGCCAGCTCACCACGGGCGGGGGGCGGGAATCAGCCCCAGCATTTT	CASSPRAGGGNQPQHF
-	-	TRBV27	TRBJ1-3	TGTGCCAGCCTCATGCGGGGGGAGTTAAACACCATATATTTT	CASLMRGELNTIYF
-	TRBD2	TRBV9	TRBJ2-1	TGTGCCAGCAGCCCCACTAGCGGGAGCTACAATGAGCAGTTCTTC	CASSPTSGSYNEQFF
-	-	TRBV28	TRBJ2-1	TGTGCCAGCGCTTCACAGTACAATGAGCAGTTCTTC	CASASQYNEQFF
-	TRBD2	TRBV4-2	TRBJ2-1	TGTGCCAGCAGCCAAGATAGGGCCGTCCCTAGCGGGAGTTACAATGAGCAGTTCTTC	CASSQDRAVPSGSYNEQFF
once	-	TRBV11-2	TRBJ2-7	TGTGCCAGCAGCTTAGATCCCCAGGTCTACGAGCAGTACTTC	CASSLDPQVYEQYF
-	-	TRBV9	TRBJ2-2	TGTGCCAGCAGCGTAGACGGGCGACCGAACACCGGGGAGCTGTTTTTT	CASSVDGRPNTGELFF
-	-	TRBV11-3	TRBJ2-3	TGTGCCAGCAGCTTAGGCGTCGGGGTCCCTAGCACAGATACGCAGTATTTT	CASSLGVGVPSTDTQYF
-	TRBD1	TRBV5-4	TRBJ1-1	TGTGCCAGCAGCCCAGGGGGAGGGTACACTGAAGCTTTCTTT	CASSPGGGYTEAFF
-	-	TRBV11-2	TRBJ1-1	TGTGCCAGCAGCGCCGACAGGTGGGACACTGAAGCTTTCTTT	CASSADRWDTEAFF
-	-	TRBV7-3	TRBJ2-1	TGTGCCAGCAGCTTAAATGGGGCGCGGGTTGGAAATGAGCAGTTCTTC	CASSLNGARVGNEQFF
-	-	TRBV10-1	TRBJ2-1	TGCGCCAGCAGTGATTACGATGAGCAGTTCTTC	CASSDYDEQFF
-	TRBD1	TRBV3-1/TRBV3-2	TRBJ2-5	TGTGCCAGCAGCCAAGACAGGGGGTTCCAAGAGACCCAGTACTTC	CASSQDRGFQETQYF
-	TRBD1	TRBV6-5	TRBJ2-3	TGTGCCAGCAGGACGGACAGGGCCACAGATACGCAGTATTTT	CASRTDRATDTQYF
-	-	TRBV5-1	TRBJ2-5	TGCGCCAGCAGCTTGGAGGGGACCCAGGGGACCCAGTACTTC	CASSLEGTQGTQYF
-	-	TRBV9	TRBJ1-6	TGTGCCAGCAGCGTAGATCCGGCCCAGAGCTCCTATAATTCACCCCTCCACTTT	CASSVDPAQSSYNSPLHF
-	TRBD1	TRBV5-1	TRBJ1-1	TGCGCCAGCAGCGCACGGGACAGGGAGAACACTGAAGCTTTCTTT	CASSARDRENTEAFF
-	-	TRBV11-2	TRBJ2-7	TGTGCCAGCAGCTTAGACAGGGACCACGAGCAGTACTTC	CASSLDRDHEQYF
-	TRBD1	TRBV30	TRBJ2-7	TGTGCCTGGAGTGTAAACAGGGGCTACGAGCAGTACTTC	CAWSVNRGYEQYF
-	-	TRBV12-3/TRBV12-4	TRBJ2-2	TGTGCCAGCAGGCCCCCAAACACCGGGGAGCTGTTTTTT	CASRPPNTGELFF
once	-	TRBV10-3	TRBJ2-2	TGTGCCATCAGTGACCCAAGAGCCAGGGGAAGGGACACCGGGGAGCTGTTTTTT	CAISDPRARGRDTGELFF
-	-	TRBV3-1/TRBV3-2	TRBJ1-1	TGTGCCAGCAGCCAAGTGCCTGAGGACATTGAAGCTTTCTTT	CASSQVPEDIEAFF
-	TRBD2	TRBV5-4	TRBJ2-3	TGTGCCAGCAGCTTGATGGCGGGAGGGTTTACAGATACGCAGTATTTT	CASSLMAGGFTDTQYF
few	TRBD1	TRBV7-9	TRBJ1-4	TGTGCCAGCAACTCCCCGGGACAGGCAGCAACTAATGAAAAACTGTTTTTT	CASNSPGQAATNEKLFF
-	TRBD1	TRBV19	TRBJ1-2	TGTGCCAGTAGCGCGACAGGGGCCTCATATGGCTACACCTTC	CASSATGASYGYTF
-	TRBD2	TRBV28	TRBJ2-2	TGTGCCAGCAGTTTACTAGCGGGGGGCGGGGAGCTGTTTTTT	CASSLLAGGGELFF
-	TRBD1	TRBV28	TRBJ1-3	TGTGCCAGCAGCTCCCCGGGACAGGGCGCGGGAAACACCATATATTTT	CASSSPGQGAGNTIYF
once	TRBD1	TRBV30	TRBJ1-5	TGTGCCTGGGGACCCGGGACAGGCTTTATGAATCAGCCCCAGCATTTT	CAWGPGTGFMNQPQHF
-	-	TRBV18	TRBJ2-4	TGTGCCAGCTCACAGTTCGCAGGGATAGCCAAAAACATTCAGTACTTC	CASSQFAGIAKNIQYF
-	-	TRBV20-1	TRBJ1-6	TGCAGTGGCGGGGACCGGGGGGCCCTCCACTTT	CSGGDRGALHF
once	-	TRBV7-9	TRBJ2-5	TGTGCCAGCAGCTTGGGGGACACCCAAGAGACCCAGTACTTC	CASSLGDTQETQYF
-	-	TRBV9	TRBJ1-6	TGTGCCAGCAGCGTCTCCAGGTCCTATAATTCACCCCTCCACTTT	CASSVSRSYNSPLHF
-	-	TRBV5-1	TRBJ2-5	TGCGCCAGCAGCCCAGAGCCGGGAGAGACCCAGTACTTC	CASSPEPGETQYF
-	TRBD1	TRBV5-1	TRBJ1-5	TGCGCCAGCAGCCCGGGAGGGGGCGGGCAGCCCCAGCATTTT	CASSPGGGGQPQHF
once	TRBD1	TRBV5-1	TRBJ2-7	TGCGCCAGCAGCTTCGGGACAGGGTCATACGAGCAGTACTTC	CASSFGTGSYEQYF